Each of the 25 T cell receptor beta chains below was sequenced from the same sample in a study of cytomegalovirus exposure and HLA in healthy donors. Both 60 Vbeta primers and 13 Jbeta primers went into the PCR. Profiled with immunoSEQ multiplex PCR; TCRdb holds only in-frame clones, not every one. The sample has 150,000 or so clones; around 74% are singletons. The material sequenced was PBMCs. These TCRs come from a man aged 18 to 30 in good health and CMV-seronegative.

This chain uses TRBV18 with TRBJ1-6; D gene ambiguous. This CDR3 contains 12 residues. V lost 4 bases, J lost 9 bases, and 7 bases lay in between. Germline V gives CDR1 KGHSH, CDR2 LQKENI. CDR3 protein: CASSLAVSPLHF. The CDR3 DNA sequence: TGTGCCAGCTCACTGGCCGTTTCACCCCTCCACTTT.

V and J are TRBV28 and TRBJ2-7; D possibly corresponds to TRBD1 (6 bases). Germline CDR1 and CDR2: MDHEN and SYDVKM. Trimming left V 1 base short and J 7 bases short, with 14 bases between. The length of the CDR3 is 14 residues. CDR3 sequence: CASSLLRGSGEQYV. In DNA, the CDR3 is TGTGCCAGCAGTTTATTAAGGGGGTCAGGGGAGCAGTACGTC.

This sequence joins TRBV5-6 and TRBJ1-5, with TRBD1 identical over 12 bases. V trimming: 3 bases; J trimming: 4 bases; junction bases outside the gene matches: 2. The germline gives CDR1 SGHDT, CDR2 YYEEEE. The CDR3 has 15 residues. CDR3: CASSWGQGANQPQHF. CDR3 DNA: TGTGCCAGCAGCTGGGGACAGGGGGCTAATCAGCCCCAGCATTTT.

This clone was seen a few times. The chain employs TRBV29-1 and TRBJ2-4; D unresolved. The V and J ends lost 1 base and 0 bases respectively, with 10 bases between them. CDR1 and CDR2 (germline): SQVTM, ANQGSEA. The CDR3 has 15 residues. In DNA, the CDR3 is TGCAGCGTTGAAGTGATCGAACTAGCCAAAAACATTCAGTACTTC. Translation gives CSVEVIELAKNIQYF.

The chain is built from TRBV27 and TRBJ2-3; TRBD2 agrees at 7 bases. CDR1 MNHEY and CDR2 SMNVEV come from the germline V gene (reference sequence). This CDR3 comprises 15 residues. After removal of 3 bases from V and 2 bases from J, the junction contained 5 bases not matched to a gene. CDR3 residues: CASSLGGLLTDTQYF. The DNA of the CDR3 is TGTGCCAGCAGTTTGGGGGGGTTGCTCACAGATACGCAGTATTTT.

J is TRBJ2-5 and V is TRBV5-1, with 7 nucleotides matching TRBD1. The germline gives CDR1 SGHRS, CDR2 YFSETQ. CDR3 length: 15 residues. V lost 2 bases and J lost 2; bases outside the gene matches: 6. The CDR3 loop is CASSFSRDRQETQYF. CDR3 DNA: TGCGCCAGCAGCTTTTCCCGGGACAGACAAGAGACCCAGTACTTC.

Points on this clone: Its ends do not fully match the called genes, so a read error is possible. The CDR3 DNA sequence: TGTGCCAGCTCGCCACCGGGACAGGGGACTAATGAAAAACTGTTTTTT. It specifies CASSPPGQGTNEKLFF. The chain joins TRBV18 to TRBJ1-4, with 10 bases fitting TRBD1. Germline-derived CDR1 and CDR2 are KGHSH and LQKENI. This CDR3 spans 16 amino acids. The full variable domain, rest sourced from reference TRBV18 and TRBJ1-4, is NAGVMQNPRHLVRRRGQEARLRCSPMKGHSHVYWYRQLPEEGLKFMVYLQKENIIDESGMPKERFSAEFPKEGPSILRIQQVVRGDSAAYFCASSPPGQGTNEKLFFGSGTQLSVL.

As to this clone: A read error may account for a junction end that differs from germline. V usage is TRBV6-1 and J usage is TRBJ1-4; weak D call: TRBD1 (5 bases). This CDR3 region has 15 residues. The germline gives CDR1 MNHNS, CDR2 SASEGT. Written as DNA, the CDR3 is TGTGCCAGCAGTGAACAGGGCTCCTCACCCGAAAAGCTGTTTTTT. This gives the protein CASSEQGSSPEKLFF.

This chain connects TRBV4-1 to TRBJ1-1, with TRBD1 matching over 9 bases. Looked up from germline, CDR1 is MGHRA and CDR2 is YSYEKL. V lost 3 bases, J lost 3 bases, and 5 bases stayed unmatched. This CDR3 spans 15 amino acids. The DNA for the CDR3 is TGCGCCAGCAGCCAGGGGACAGGGCTCCACACTGAAGCTTTCTTT. It specifies CASSQGTGLHTEAFF.

The rearrangement joins TRBV6-1 to TRBJ1-2; D possibly corresponds to TRBD1 (5 bases). The CDR3 has 13 residues. The V end was cut by 3 bases, the J end by 8 bases, with 13 bases between. The germline gives CDR1 MNHNS, CDR2 SASEGT. The CDR3 reads CASSEGPERGYTF. In DNA form, the CDR3 reads TGTGCCAGCAGTGAGGGGCCAGAAAGGGGCTACACCTTC.

The CDR3 coding sequence is TGTGCCAGCAGCGTAGACGGGGTCCCCCAAGAGACCCAGTACTTC. Protein sequence: CASSVDGVPQETQYF. The rearrangement joins TRBV9 to TRBJ2-5; the D gene is possibly TRBD2 (5 bases). There are 15 residues in the CDR3. Germline CDR1 SGDLS, CDR2 YYNGEE. V dropped 0 bases and J dropped 1 base, with 10 bases sitting between them.

V gene TRBV28 combines with J gene TRBJ2-5; TRBD1 aligns across 8 bases. This CDR3 is built from 15 residues. V shed 5 bases, J shed 2 bases, and the junction held 7 bases outside the gene matches. CDR1 MDHEN and CDR2 SYDVKM come from the germline V gene. CDR3 residues: CASSPWDRQQETQYF. The CDR3 DNA reads as TGTGCCAGCAGTCCCTGGGACAGGCAACAAGAGACCCAGTACTTC.

The CDR3 coding sequence is TGTGCCAGCAGACCCACCCCAGCTAACTATGGCTACACCTTC. Protein product: CASRPTPANYGYTF. The chain combines TRBV6-1 with TRBJ1-2; D is unresolved. The V and J ends lost 6 bases and 0 bases respectively, with 11 bases between them. Germline assignment: CDR1 MNHNS and CDR2 SASEGT. There are 14 residues in the CDR3.

The V and J genes are TRBV15 and TRBJ2-3, with unresolved D. This CDR3 contains 15 residues. Between the trimmed V and J ends, which lost 5 bases and 3 bases, there was a span of 15 bases. Germline V gene lookup returns CDR1 LNHNV and CDR2 YYDKDF (reference sequence). The CDR3 region has the DNA TGTGCCACCAGCTCACCGGTGTACGGGACAGATACGCAGTATTTT. Amino acids: CATSSPVYGTDTQYF.

The V call is TRBV20-1, the J call TRBJ2-1; D perhaps matches TRBD2 (6 bases). The ends were cut back, 0 bases at V and 9 bases at J, with 6 bases in the middle. Per the germline V gene, CDR1 is DFQATT and CDR2 is SNEGSKA (reference sequence). The CDR3 spans 11 residues. This CDR3 is CSAREGGEQFF. The CDR3 nucleotides are TGCAGTGCTAGAGAGGGGGGTGAGCAGTTCTTC.

The chain uses TRBV18 and TRBJ1-2; D remains ambiguous. Trimming removed 3 bases at V and 0 bases at J, with 8 bases between. The CDR3 runs 14 residues. Looked up from germline, CDR1 is KGHSH and CDR2 is LQKENI. CDR3: CASSPPTTNYGYTF. DNA for the CDR3: TGTGCCAGCTCACCGCCTACTACTAACTATGGCTACACCTTC.

The chain employs TRBV6-1 and TRBJ2-1; TRBD1 aligns across 9 bases. The germline CDR1 and CDR2 sequences are MNHNS and SASEGT. V gave up 6 bases and J gave up 1 base; unmatched junction bases: 1. This CDR3 contains 14 residues. The CDR3 sequence: CASRGTGSYNEQFF. In DNA form, the CDR3 reads TGTGCCAGCAGGGGGACAGGGTCCTACAATGAGCAGTTCTTC.

The chain couples TRBV7-2 to TRBJ1-2, with 9 bases matching TRBD1. Germline CDR1 SGHTA, CDR2 FQGNSA. The J segment lost 7 bases and the V segment lost 6 bases, leaving 9 bases of the junction unmatched. This CDR3 has 14 residues. The CDR3 sequence: CASRSAGQGSGYTF. The CDR3 bases are TGTGCCAGCAGGAGTGCGGGACAGGGTTCTGGCTACACCTTC.

This clone has only one observation. The DNA for the CDR3 is TGTGCCAGCAGCTTGGTGCCGGGACAGGGAAGGGCTGGGGCCAACGTCCTGACTTTC. Protein product: CASSLVPGQGRAGANVLTF. This chain joins TRBV7-9 and TRBJ2-6; 9 nucleotides match TRBD1. Trimming removed 3 bases from V and 2 bases from J; junction bases left unmatched: 11. The CDR3 is 19 residues long. Germline V gene lookup returns CDR1 SEHNR and CDR2 FQNEAQ (reference sequence).

This chain joins TRBV7-9 and TRBJ1-1, with D perhaps TRBD1 (6 bases). The ends were cut back, 5 bases at V and 5 bases at J, with 15 bases in the middle. Germline CDR1 SEHNR, CDR2 FQNEAQ (reference sequence). The CDR3 is 14 amino acids. CDR3 DNA: TGTGCCAGCAGCCTACCGACAGGTGAAACTGAAGCTTTCTTT. This gives the protein CASSLPTGETEAFF.

The J gene is TRBJ1-2, the V gene TRBV5-4; TRBD1 matches at 8 bases. V lost 4 bases, J lost 6 bases, and 5 bases stayed unmatched. CDR3 length equals 13 residues. Germline CDR1 is SGHNT and CDR2 is YYREEE (reference sequence). CDR3 sequence: CASSQDRGNGYTF. CDR3 nucleotides: TGTGCCAGCAGCCAAGACAGGGGAAATGGCTACACCTTC.

Here the CDR3 DNA reads TGTGCCAGCGCCCCGGGACAGCTAGCCAAAAACATTCAGTACTTC. As protein: CASAPGQLAKNIQYF. The chain couples TRBV7-2 to TRBJ2-4; 7 bases are shared with TRBD1. Germline V lookup: CDR1 SGHTA, CDR2 FQGNSA. Trimming at V came to 8 bases and at J to 0 bases, leaving 7 bases not matched to a gene. The CDR3 length is 15 residues.

The chain employs TRBV18 and TRBJ1-1; maybe TRBD1 (5 bases). In germline, CDR1 is KGHSH, CDR2 LQKENI. The ends were cut back, 1 base at V and 3 bases at J, with 12 bases in the middle. The CDR3 contains 15 residues. The chain's CDR3 is CASSPRGGGDTEAFF. The CDR3 region has the DNA TGTGCCAGCTCACCACGGGGGGGAGGTGACACTGAAGCTTTCTTT.

This chain connects TRBV6-6 to TRBJ1-2; D not resolved. This CDR3 region has 13 residues. With 6 bases removed from V and 3 bases from J, the gap between germline ends came to 11 bases. Germline CDR1 and CDR2: MNHNY and SVGAGI (reference sequence). Here the CDR3 DNA reads TGTGCCAGCAGGCCTTCCAGCGACTATGGCTACACCTTC. Its translation is CASRPSSDYGYTF.

The chain has TRBV6-5 and TRBJ1-2; no definite D call. Germline V lookup: CDR1 MNHEY, CDR2 SVGAGI. This CDR3 is built from 14 residues. V lost 0 bases and J lost 7, with 12 bases in between. CDR3 DNA: TGTGCCAGCAGTTACTCTACCTCGAGTACTGGCTACACCTTC. Its translation is CASSYSTSSTGYTF.